Shown below are 31 T cell receptor beta chains from a single sample sequenced in a study of beta chain features in type 1 diabetes. Study results and limitations: TCRB CDR3 length was moderately but significantly reduced in all four CD4+ subsets of Type 1 diabetes patients.

Their specific antigens are unknown. cDNA synthesis used the whole RNA isolate, giving expressed TCRB sequences. Data came from immunoSEQ multiplex PCR; TCRdb stores just in-frame clones and leaves some out. The data hold roughly 400,000 clones, with 9.6% observed a single time. Source material: central memory CD4+ T cells from blood. The receptors were sampled from a man between 25 and 39 years old with type 1 diabetes.

CDR3 DNA: TGTGCCAGCAGGGGACAGAGTCGGGAGACCCAGTACTTC. Translation: CASRGQSRETQYF. V and J are TRBV2 and TRBJ2-5, with 7 bases matching TRBD1. This CDR3 spans 13 amino acids. J was trimmed by 5 bases and V by 6 bases; bases with no gene match: 6. CDR1 SNHLY and CDR2 FYNNEI come from the germline V gene.

This clone was detected a few times. J is TRBJ1-1 and V is TRBV15; the D gene is possibly TRBD1 (5 bases). Germline V CDR1 and CDR2: LNHNV, YYDKDF (reference sequence). CDR3 size: 15 residues. The ends were cut back, 2 bases at V and 4 bases at J, with 14 bases in the middle. Here the CDR3 reads CATSRRGRVGTEAFF. The CDR3 bases are TGTGCCACCAGCAGACGGGGACGGGTCGGCACTGAAGCTTTCTTT. The entire variable domain, with the rest obtained from reference TRBV15 and TRBJ1-1, is as follows: DAMVIQNPRYQVTQFGKPVTLSCSQTLNHNVMYWYQQKSSQAPKLLFHYYDKDFNNEADTPDNFQSRRPNTSFCFLDIRSPGLGDTAMYLCATSRRGRVGTEAFFGQGTRLTVV.

This clone was picked up many times. The rearrangement links TRBV7-6 to TRBJ2-1, with a possible D match to TRBD1 (6 bases). V gave up 4 bases and J gave up 4 bases, with 14 bases separating them. This CDR3 region has 15 residues. Germline-derived CDR1 and CDR2 are SGHVS and FNYEAQ. Written as DNA, the CDR3 is TGTGCCAGCAGCTCGCAGGGGTCTCGGTACAATGAGCAGTTCTTC. Translated: CASSSQGSRYNEQFF.

A note on this clone: The junction differs from germline at one of its ends, possibly a read error. The V and J genes are TRBV6-1 and TRBJ1-6; TRBD1 is a possible D gene (6 bases). The CDR3 loop spans 15 amino acids. Germline V lookup: CDR1 MNHNS, CDR2 SASEGT. The CDR3, as DNA: TGTGCCATCAGTGAGTTGGGGGCGGATAATTCACCCCTCCACTTT. It yields the protein CAISELGADNSPLHF.

This clone showed up just a few times. The chain combines TRBV6-6 with TRBJ2-7; 8 bases line up with TRBD1. V trimming: 9 bases; J trimming: 0 bases; junction bases outside the gene matches: 10. The CDR3 has 15 amino acids. Per the germline V gene, CDR1 is MNHNY and CDR2 is SVGAGI (reference sequence). The CDR3 loop reads CASKLRGQGSYEQYF. DNA of the CDR3: TGTGCCAGTAAATTACGAGGACAGGGCTCCTACGAGCAGTACTTC.

This CDR3 is CAISRPGLSYEQYF. The CDR3 DNA follows: TGTGCCATCAGCAGACCGGGACTATCCTACGAGCAGTACTTC. The rearrangement uses TRBV10-3 and TRBJ2-7, with 7 bases that match TRBD2. Germline CDR1 reads ENHRY; CDR2 reads SYGVKD. V trimming: 6 bases; J trimming: 1 base; junction bases outside the gene matches: 6. The CDR3 is 14 residues long.

This chain uses TRBV5-5 with TRBJ2-7; D tentatively fits TRBD1 or TRBD2 (5 bases each). Germline CDR1 and CDR2: SGHKS and YYEKEE (reference sequence). V was clipped by 1 base and J by 2 bases, with 10 bases between them. The CDR3 loop spans 14 amino acids. The CDR3, as DNA: TGTGCCAGCAGCTTGAGAGGGGCTGCCTACGAGCAGTACTTC. Amino acids: CASSLRGAAYEQYF.

This clone has a handful of counts. This chain connects TRBV6-5 to TRBJ1-1; 7 bases fit TRBD1. The CDR3 loop spans 13 amino acids. Germline trimming cut 5 bases from V and 5 bases from J; bases unmatched to any gene: 5. Germline V gene lookup returns CDR1 MNHEY and CDR2 SVGAGI. The CDR3 sequence is CASSARDRTEAFF. In DNA, the CDR3 is TGTGCCAGCAGTGCCCGGGACAGAACTGAAGCTTTCTTT.

This clone was detected ten times or more. The chain combines TRBV14 with TRBJ2-5; TRBD1 agrees at 9 bases. The CDR3 has 17 amino acids. V trimming: 2 bases; J trimming: 5 bases; junction bases outside the gene matches: 12. Per the germline V gene, CDR1 is SGHDN and CDR2 is FVKESK. Here the CDR3 reads CASSQKLGTGIRETQYF. The CDR3 bases are TGTGCCAGCAGCCAAAAACTGGGGACAGGGATTCGGGAGACCCAGTACTTC.

This clone was detected many times. The chain uses TRBV13 and TRBJ1-1, with D hard to call. The germline CDR1 and CDR2 sequences are PRHDT and FYEKMQ (reference sequence). The CDR3 covers 13 residues. V lost 7 bases and J lost 1, with 10 bases in between. The CDR3 here is CASKRTPNTEAFF. The CDR3 DNA sequence: TGTGCCAGCAAAAGGACGCCGAACACTGAAGCTTTCTTT.

The genes are TRBV27 and TRBJ2-5; the D gene could be TRBD1 or TRBD2 (6 bases each). The ends were cut back, 3 bases at V and 4 bases at J, with 12 bases in the middle. The CDR3 extends over 14 amino acids. The germline CDR1 and CDR2 sequences are MNHEY and SMNVEV (reference sequence). CDR3 amino acids: CASSFPGAPETQYF. The DNA of the CDR3 is TGTGCCAGCAGTTTTCCGGGGGCGCCAGAGACCCAGTACTTC.

V is TRBV10-1 and J is TRBJ2-5; D is perhaps TRBD1 or TRBD2 (5 bases each). The CDR3 is 15 amino acids. The germline V gene encodes CDR1 WNHNN and CDR2 SYGVQD (reference sequence). Trimming removed 0 bases from V and 5 bases from J, with 13 bases in between. The CDR3 DNA is TGCGCCAGCAGTGAGTCCGGGACCTTAACCGAGACCCAGTACTTC. Residues: CASSESGTLTETQYF.

This clone has only a few counts. The V gene is TRBV28, the J gene TRBJ1-2; no clear D. The V end lost 3 bases, the J end lost 5 bases, and 16 bases lay between the germline ends. Germline V gives CDR1 MDHEN, CDR2 SYDVKM. The CDR3 consists of 15 residues. In nucleotides, the CDR3 is TGTGCCAGCAGTTTGCTGGCGGCTGTGGGTTATGGCTACACCTTC. It translates to CASSLLAAVGYGYTF.

In its sample, this clone was seen a few times. The chain carries TRBV27 and TRBJ2-4; 7 bases agree with TRBD1. The CDR3 loop spans 14 amino acids. The V and J ends lost 5 bases and 7 bases, in that order; junction bases with no gene match: 8. Germline V gives CDR1 MNHEY, CDR2 SMNVEV (reference sequence). The CDR3 region is CASSPSRQGNIQYF. DNA of the CDR3: TGTGCCAGCAGTCCCTCCCGACAGGGTAACATTCAGTACTTC.

V usage is TRBV29-1 and J usage is TRBJ1-5; 7 bases align to TRBD1. Germline CDR1 is SQVTM and CDR2 is ANQGSEA. Trimming cost V 6 bases and J 3 bases; bases outside gene matches: 8. CDR3 length: 14 residues. For the CDR3, the DNA is TGCAGCGTCGGGACAGCCCAAACCAATCAGCCCCAGCATTTT. Its translation: CSVGTAQTNQPQHF.

The table lists this clone with a few counts. The V call is TRBV7-3, the J call TRBJ2-5, with 7 bases matching TRBD1. The CDR3 length is 15 residues. The J segment lost 1 base and the V segment lost 1 base, leaving 3 bases of the junction unmatched. Germline-derived CDR1 and CDR2 are SGHTA and FQGTGA. The CDR3 loop reads CASSLSRDSQETQYF. CDR3 DNA sequence: TGTGCCAGCAGCTTAAGCAGGGACAGCCAAGAGACCCAGTACTTC.

This clone was seen a few times. The rearrangement uses TRBV27 and TRBJ1-5, with TRBD1 matching over 7 bases. Germline lookup yields CDR1 MNHEY and CDR2 SMNVEV (reference sequence). V gave up 3 bases and J gave up 5 bases; unmatched junction bases: 1. The CDR3 has 13 amino acids. CDR3 DNA sequence: TGTGCCAGCAGTTTTACAGGGGATCAGCCCCAGCATTTT. This codes for CASSFTGDQPQHF.

V and J are TRBV7-2 and TRBJ1-1; D is unclear. V lost 2 bases to trimming and J lost 1 base, with 5 bases between them. This CDR3 region has 13 residues. Germline assignment: CDR1 SGHTA and CDR2 FQGNSA. CDR3 loop: CASSLFWNTEAFF. The CDR3 region has the DNA TGTGCCAGCAGCTTATTTTGGAACACTGAAGCTTTCTTT.

This chain connects TRBV9 to TRBJ2-1, with 7 bases matching TRBD2. V shed 5 bases, J shed 8 bases, and the junction held 7 bases outside the gene matches. The germline gives CDR1 SGDLS, CDR2 YYNGEE. The CDR3 sequence is 13 residues long. The CDR3 region has the DNA TGTGCCAGCAGTTTTTCTGCGGGAGATGAGCAGTTCTTC. It encodes CASSFSAGDEQFF.

The genes are TRBV9 and TRBJ1-3; 7 positions match TRBD1. With V trimmed by 0 bases and J by 2 bases, 5 bases remained unmatched. The germline CDR1 and CDR2 sequences are SGDLS and YYNGEE. The CDR3 length is 16 residues. The DNA for the CDR3 is TGTGCCAGCAGCGTAGAATCGACAGGGACTGGAAACACCATATATTTT. Residues: CASSVESTGTGNTIYF.

This clone was observed a handful of times. The J gene is TRBJ2-1, the V gene TRBV27; a possible D gene is TRBD1 (7 bases). Deletions cut 5 bases from V and 15 bases from J, with 23 bases between. This CDR3 is 14 amino acids long. CDR1 MNHEY and CDR2 SMNVEV come from the germline V gene (reference sequence). The CDR3, as DNA: TGTGCCAGCAGTCTCTCTACAGGGGAGGTCCTAGCGTTCTTC. Translation: CASSLSTGEVLAFF.

This clone was found a few times. The J gene is TRBJ2-5, the V gene TRBV6-5; 7 bases are shared with TRBD1. Germline CDR1 and CDR2: MNHEY and SVGAGI. The CDR3 has 12 amino acids. V trimming: 6 bases; J trimming: 11 bases; junction bases outside the gene matches: 9. CDR3 protein: CASRRQGGEQYF. The DNA of the CDR3 is TGTGCCAGCAGGAGACAGGGCGGAGAGCAGTACTTC.

Of note for this clone: Other DNA sequences in the same sample also yield this CDR3. The genes are TRBV28 and TRBJ1-5; D remains ambiguous. Germline CDR1 and CDR2: MDHEN and SYDVKM. Trimming stripped 6 bases from V and 4 bases from J, with 4 bases between. This CDR3 is built from 11 residues. The CDR3 loop reads CASRSNQPQHF. CDR3 coding DNA: TGTGCCAGCAGGTCAAATCAGCCCCAGCATTTT.

The sample holds a few counts of this clone. V usage is TRBV4-1 and J usage is TRBJ2-5, with a weak D call TRBD1 (7 bases). The J call is doubtful: the DNA matches TRBJ2-7 better. Germline V gives CDR1 MGHRA, CDR2 YSYEKL. The CDR3 has 13 residues. The CDR3 DNA follows: TGCGCCAGCAGCTACAGGGGAGGCTACGAGCAGTACTTC. Its translation: CASSYRGGYEQYF.

In its sample, this clone was seen a few times. The chain employs TRBV30 and TRBJ2-7, with D uncertain. CDR1 is GTSNPN, CDR2 SVGIG, per germline (reference sequence). V lost 0 bases and J 3 bases, leaving 9 bases between the germline ends. This CDR3 spans 13 amino acids. CDR3 sequence reads: CAWSVTRYYEQYF. For the CDR3, the DNA is TGTGCCTGGAGTGTGACAAGATACTACGAGCAGTACTTC.

In this sample, this clone turned up a few times. The chain is built from TRBV27 and TRBJ2-5, with D possibly being TRBD2 (6 bases). Trimming took 3 bases from V and 6 from J, leaving 14 bases between them. The germline CDR1 and CDR2 sequences are MNHEY and SMNVEV (reference sequence). CDR3 size: 14 residues. Written as DNA, the CDR3 is TGTGCCAGCAGTTTTTTCGGAGGGTCAAAGACCCAGTACTTC. It encodes CASSFFGGSKTQYF.

This clone was observed a handful of times. The rearrangement uses TRBV4-2 and TRBJ2-1; tentatively, D is TRBD1 (5 bases). This CDR3 comprises 15 residues. V was clipped by 2 bases and J by 7 bases, with 15 bases between them. CDR1 and CDR2 (germline): LGHNA, YNFKEQ. CDR3 region: CASSQLQGRSNEQFF. CDR3 nucleotide sequence: TGTGCCAGCAGCCAACTCCAGGGTAGGTCGAATGAGCAGTTCTTC.

The rearrangement uses TRBV6-1 and TRBJ1-2; a possible D gene is TRBD1 (5 bases). This CDR3 contains 15 residues. CDR1 MNHNS and CDR2 SASEGT come from the germline V gene. The CDR3 reads CASESGRSGGYGYTF. DNA of the CDR3: TGTGCTTCAGAATCGGGGCGTTCGGGAGGCTATGGCTACACCTTC.

This clone has a handful of counts. This CDR3 is also generated by other DNA sequences in the sample. The chain couples TRBV5-1 to TRBJ2-3; 14 bases match TRBD2. Germline trimming cut 5 bases from V and 2 bases from J; bases unmatched to any gene: 7. The CDR3 contains 17 residues. Germline V gene data show CDR1 as SGHRS and CDR2 as YFSETQ. The CDR3 is CASSRGLAGGSTDTQYF. The DNA for the CDR3 is TGCGCCAGCAGTCGTGGACTAGCGGGAGGTTCCACAGATACGCAGTATTTT.

This clone was seen a handful of times. The chain carries TRBV11-2 and TRBJ1-4; D is unresolved. In germline, CDR1 is SGHAT, CDR2 FQNNGV. V was cut by 2 bases and J by 7 bases, with 5 bases left in between. The CDR3 is 12 amino acids. The CDR3 loop reads CASSLNGEKLFF. Written as DNA, the CDR3 is TGTGCCAGCAGCTTAAACGGTGAAAAACTGTTTTTT.

The V gene is TRBV6-4, the J gene TRBJ1-5; 7 bases are shared with TRBD1. CDR1 MRHNA and CDR2 SNTAGT come from the germline V gene. V lost 3 bases, J lost 6 bases, and 2 bases stayed unmatched. CDR3 size: 13 residues. CDR3 residues: CASSETGFQPQHF. CDR3 nucleotides: TGTGCCAGCAGTGAGACAGGGTTTCAGCCCCAGCATTTT.